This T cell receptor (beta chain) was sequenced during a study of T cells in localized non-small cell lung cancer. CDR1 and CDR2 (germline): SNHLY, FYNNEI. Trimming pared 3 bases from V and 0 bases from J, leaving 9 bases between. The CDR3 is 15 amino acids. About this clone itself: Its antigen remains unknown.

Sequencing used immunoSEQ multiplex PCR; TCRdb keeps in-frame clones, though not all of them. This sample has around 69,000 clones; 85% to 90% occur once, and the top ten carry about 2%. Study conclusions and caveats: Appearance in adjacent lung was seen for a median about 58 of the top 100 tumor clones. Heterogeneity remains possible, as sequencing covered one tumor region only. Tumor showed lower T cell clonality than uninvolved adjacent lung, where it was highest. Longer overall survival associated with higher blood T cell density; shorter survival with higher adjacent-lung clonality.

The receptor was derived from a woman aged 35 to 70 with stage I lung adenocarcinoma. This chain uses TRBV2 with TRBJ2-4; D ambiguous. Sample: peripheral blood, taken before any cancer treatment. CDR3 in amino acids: CASSEAVLAKNIQYF. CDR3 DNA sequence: TGTGCCAGCAGTGAGGCAGTACTAGCCAAAAACATTCAGTACTTC.